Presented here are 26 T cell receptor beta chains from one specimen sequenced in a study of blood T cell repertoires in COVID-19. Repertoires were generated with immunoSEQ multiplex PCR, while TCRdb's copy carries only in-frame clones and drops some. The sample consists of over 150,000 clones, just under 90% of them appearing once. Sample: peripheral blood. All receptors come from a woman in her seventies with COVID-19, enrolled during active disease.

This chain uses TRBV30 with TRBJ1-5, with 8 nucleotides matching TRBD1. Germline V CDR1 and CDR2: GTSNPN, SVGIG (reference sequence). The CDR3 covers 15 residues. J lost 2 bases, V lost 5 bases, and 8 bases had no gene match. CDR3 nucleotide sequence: TGTGCCTGGGCCCCGACAGGGGCGGGCAATCAGCCCCAGCATTTT. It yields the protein CAWAPTGAGNQPQHF.

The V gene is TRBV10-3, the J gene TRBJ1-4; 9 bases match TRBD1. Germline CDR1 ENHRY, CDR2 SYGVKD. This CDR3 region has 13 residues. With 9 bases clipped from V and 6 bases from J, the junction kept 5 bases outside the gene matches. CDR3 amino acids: CAISTGGHEKLFF. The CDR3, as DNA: TGTGCCATATCGACAGGGGGGCATGAAAAACTGTTTTTT.

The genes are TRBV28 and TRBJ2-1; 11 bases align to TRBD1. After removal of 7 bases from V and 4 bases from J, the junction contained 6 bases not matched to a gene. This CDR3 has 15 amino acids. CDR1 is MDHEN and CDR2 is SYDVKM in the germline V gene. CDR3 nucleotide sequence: TGTGCCAGCAAGTATGGGACAGGGGGTTACAATGAGCAGTTCTTC. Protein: CASKYGTGGYNEQFF.

The CDR3, as DNA: TGTGCCAGCAGGGCCTGGGCGGGAAGCACAGATACGCAGTATTTT. This translates into CASRAWAGSTDTQYF. The V and J genes are TRBV7-9 and TRBJ2-3; maybe TRBD2 (6 bases). The CDR3 is 15 amino acids. In germline, CDR1 is SEHNR, CDR2 FQNEAQ (reference sequence). Trimming pared 6 bases from V and 0 bases from J, leaving 13 bases between. Using reference TRBV7-9 and TRBJ2-3 for the parts outside the CDR3, the full variable domain is DTGVSQNPRHKITKRGQNVTFRCDPISEHNRLYWYRQTLGQGPEFLTYFQNEAQLEKSRLLSDRFSAERPKGSFSTLEIQRTEQGDSAMYLCASRAWAGSTDTQYFGPGTRLTVL.

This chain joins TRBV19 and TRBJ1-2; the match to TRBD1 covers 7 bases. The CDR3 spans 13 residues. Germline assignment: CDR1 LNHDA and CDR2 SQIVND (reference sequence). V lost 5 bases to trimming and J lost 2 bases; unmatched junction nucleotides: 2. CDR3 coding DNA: TGTGCCAGTAGTTCGGACAGGAACTATGGCTACACCTTC. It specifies CASSSDRNYGYTF.

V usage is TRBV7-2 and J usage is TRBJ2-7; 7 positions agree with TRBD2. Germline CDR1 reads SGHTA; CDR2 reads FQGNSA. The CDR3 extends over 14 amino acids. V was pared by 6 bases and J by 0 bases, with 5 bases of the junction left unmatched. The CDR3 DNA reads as TGTGCCAGCAGGCTAGCGGTTACCTCCTACGAGCAGTACTTC. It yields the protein CASRLAVTSYEQYF.

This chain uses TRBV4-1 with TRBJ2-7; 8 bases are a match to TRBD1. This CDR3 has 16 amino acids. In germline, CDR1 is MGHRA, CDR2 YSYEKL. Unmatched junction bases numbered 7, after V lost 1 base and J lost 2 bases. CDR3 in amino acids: CASSQAGTGYPYEQYF. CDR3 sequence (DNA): TGCGCCAGCAGCCAAGCAGGGACAGGATACCCCTACGAGCAGTACTTC.

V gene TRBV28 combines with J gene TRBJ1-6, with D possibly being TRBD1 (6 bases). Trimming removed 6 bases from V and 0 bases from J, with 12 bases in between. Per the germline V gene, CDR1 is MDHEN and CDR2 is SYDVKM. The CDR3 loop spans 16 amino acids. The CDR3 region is CASSLDRSSYNSPLHF. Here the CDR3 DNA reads TGTGCCAGCAGCCTGGACAGAAGCTCCTATAATTCACCCCTCCACTTT.

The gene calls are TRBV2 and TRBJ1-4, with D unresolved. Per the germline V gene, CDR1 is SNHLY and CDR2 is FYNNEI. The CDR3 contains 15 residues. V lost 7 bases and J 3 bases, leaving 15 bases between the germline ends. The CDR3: CASTVARGANEKLFF. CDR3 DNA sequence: TGTGCCAGCACCGTAGCCCGGGGTGCTAATGAAAAACTGTTTTTT.

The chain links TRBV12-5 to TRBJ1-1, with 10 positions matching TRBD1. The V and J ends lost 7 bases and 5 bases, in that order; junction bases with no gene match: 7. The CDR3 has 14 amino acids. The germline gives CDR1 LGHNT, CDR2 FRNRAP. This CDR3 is CASAMGGQGTEAFF. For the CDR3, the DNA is TGTGCTAGTGCTATGGGGGGACAGGGGACTGAAGCTTTCTTT. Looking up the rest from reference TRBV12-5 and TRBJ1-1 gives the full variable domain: DARVTQTPRHKVTEMGQEVTMRCQPILGHNTVFWYRQTMMQGLELLAYFRNRAPLDDSGMPKDRFSAEMPDATLATLKIQPSEPRDSAVYFCASAMGGQGTEAFFGQGTRLTVV.

CDR3 region: CATSRHRENGFF. The CDR3 DNA sequence: TGTGCCACCAGCAGACACAGGGAAAATGGTTTCTTT. The chain recombines TRBV15 with TRBJ1-1; D may be TRBD1 (6 bases). V gave up 2 bases and J gave up 13 bases, with 14 bases separating them. The CDR3 loop spans 12 amino acids. Germline CDR1 is LNHNV and CDR2 is YYDKDF (reference sequence).

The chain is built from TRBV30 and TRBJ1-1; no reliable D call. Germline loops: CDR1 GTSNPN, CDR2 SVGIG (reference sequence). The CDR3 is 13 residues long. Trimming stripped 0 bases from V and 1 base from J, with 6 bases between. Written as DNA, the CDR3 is TGTGCCTGGAGTGTACAAGAGAACACTGAAGCTTTCTTT. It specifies CAWSVQENTEAFF.

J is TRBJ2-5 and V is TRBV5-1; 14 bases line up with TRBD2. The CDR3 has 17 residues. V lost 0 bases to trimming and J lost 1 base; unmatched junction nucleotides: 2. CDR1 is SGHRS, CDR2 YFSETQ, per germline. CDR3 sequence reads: CASSLAGTSGGQETQYF. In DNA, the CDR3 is TGCGCCAGCAGCTTGGCCGGGACTAGCGGGGGCCAAGAGACCCAGTACTTC.

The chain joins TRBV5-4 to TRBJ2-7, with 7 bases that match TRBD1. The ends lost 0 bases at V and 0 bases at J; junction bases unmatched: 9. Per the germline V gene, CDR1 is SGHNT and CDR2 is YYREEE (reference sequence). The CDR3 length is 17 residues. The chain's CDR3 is CASSLGKQGPSSYEQYF. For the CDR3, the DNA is TGTGCCAGCAGCTTGGGAAAACAGGGGCCCAGCTCCTACGAGCAGTACTTC.

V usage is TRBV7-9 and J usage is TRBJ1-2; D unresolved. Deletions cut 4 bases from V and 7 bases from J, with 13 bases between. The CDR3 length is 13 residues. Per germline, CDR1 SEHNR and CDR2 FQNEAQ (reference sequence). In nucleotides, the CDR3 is TGTGCCAGCAGCTCAGACGCTGGGCGTGGCTACACCTTC. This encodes CASSSDAGRGYTF.

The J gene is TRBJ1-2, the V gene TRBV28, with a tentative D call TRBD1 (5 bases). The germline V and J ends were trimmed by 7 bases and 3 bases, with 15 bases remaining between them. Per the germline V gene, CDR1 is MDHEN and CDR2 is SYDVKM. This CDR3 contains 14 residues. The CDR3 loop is CASTTGGGYYGYTF. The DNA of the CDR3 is TGTGCCAGCACTACTGGGGGGGGGTACTATGGCTACACCTTC.

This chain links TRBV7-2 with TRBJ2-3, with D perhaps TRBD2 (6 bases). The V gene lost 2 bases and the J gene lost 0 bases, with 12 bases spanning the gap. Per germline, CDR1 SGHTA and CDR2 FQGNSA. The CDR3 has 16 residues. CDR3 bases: TGTGCCAGCAGCTTATTTCTCGGGACTAGCACAGATACGCAGTATTTT. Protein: CASSLFLGTSTDTQYF.

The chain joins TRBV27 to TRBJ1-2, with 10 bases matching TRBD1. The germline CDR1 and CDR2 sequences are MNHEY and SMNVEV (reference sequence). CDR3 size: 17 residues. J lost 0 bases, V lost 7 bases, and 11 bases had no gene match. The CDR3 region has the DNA TGTGCCAGCAAGCGGCAGGGACAGGGGAGAGCTAACTATGGCTACACCTTC. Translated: CASKRQGQGRANYGYTF.

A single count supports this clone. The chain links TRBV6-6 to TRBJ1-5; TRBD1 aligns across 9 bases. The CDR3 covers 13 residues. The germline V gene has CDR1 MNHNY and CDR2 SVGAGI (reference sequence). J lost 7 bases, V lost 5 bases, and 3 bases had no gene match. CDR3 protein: CASSDRGVQPQHF. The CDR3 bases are TGTGCCAGCAGTGACAGGGGGGTGCAGCCCCAGCATTTT.

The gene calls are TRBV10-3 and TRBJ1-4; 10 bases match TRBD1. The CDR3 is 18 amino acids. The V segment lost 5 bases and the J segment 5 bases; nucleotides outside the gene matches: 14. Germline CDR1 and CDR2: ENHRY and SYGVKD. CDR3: CAISTPRTGGKGNEKLFF. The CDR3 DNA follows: TGTGCCATCAGTACCCCTCGGACAGGGGGTAAAGGCAATGAAAAACTGTTTTTT.

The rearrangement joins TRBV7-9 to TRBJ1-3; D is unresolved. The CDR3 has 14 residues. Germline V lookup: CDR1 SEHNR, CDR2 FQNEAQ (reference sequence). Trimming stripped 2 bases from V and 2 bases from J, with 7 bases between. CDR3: CASSLSPAGNTIYF. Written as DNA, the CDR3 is TGTGCCAGCAGCTTAAGTCCAGCTGGAAACACCATATATTTT. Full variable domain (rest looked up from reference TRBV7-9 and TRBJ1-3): DTGVSQNPRHKITKRGQNVTFRCDPISEHNRLYWYRQTLGQGPEFLTYFQNEAQLEKSRLLSDRFSAERPKGSFSTLEIQRTEQGDSAMYLCASSLSPAGNTIYFGEGSWLTVV.

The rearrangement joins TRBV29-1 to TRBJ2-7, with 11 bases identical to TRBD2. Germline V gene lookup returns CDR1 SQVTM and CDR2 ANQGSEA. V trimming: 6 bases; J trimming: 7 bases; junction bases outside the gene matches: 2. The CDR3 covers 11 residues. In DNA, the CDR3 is TGCAGCGTCGGACTAGCGGGTGAGCAGTACTTC. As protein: CSVGLAGEQYF.

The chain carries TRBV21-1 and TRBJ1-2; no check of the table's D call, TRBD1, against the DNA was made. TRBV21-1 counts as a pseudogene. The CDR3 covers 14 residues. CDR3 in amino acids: CASSKVRVWDGYTF. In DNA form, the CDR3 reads TGTGCCAGCAGCAAAGTCAGGGTTTGGGATGGCTACACCTTC.

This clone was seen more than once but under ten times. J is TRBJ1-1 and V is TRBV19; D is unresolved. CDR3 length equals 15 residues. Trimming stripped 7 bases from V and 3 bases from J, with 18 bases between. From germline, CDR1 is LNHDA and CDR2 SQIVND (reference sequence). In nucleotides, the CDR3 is TGTGCCAGTATTGGGCAGAGGACTGGGGACACTGAAGCTTTCTTT. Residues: CASIGQRTGDTEAFF.

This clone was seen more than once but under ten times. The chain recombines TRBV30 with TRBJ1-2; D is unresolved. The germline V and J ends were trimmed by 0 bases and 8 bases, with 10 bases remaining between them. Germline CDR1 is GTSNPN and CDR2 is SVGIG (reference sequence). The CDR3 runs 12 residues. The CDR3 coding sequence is TGTGCCTGGAGTGTAGCGGTGTGGGGCTACACCTTC. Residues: CAWSVAVWGYTF.

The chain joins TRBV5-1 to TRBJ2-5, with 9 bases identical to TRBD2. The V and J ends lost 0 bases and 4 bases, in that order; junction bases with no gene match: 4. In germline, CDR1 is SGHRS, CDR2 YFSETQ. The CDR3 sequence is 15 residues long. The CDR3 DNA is TGCGCCAGCAGCTTGGGTTTGCGGGGGGGAGAGACCCAGTACTTC. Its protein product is CASSLGLRGGETQYF. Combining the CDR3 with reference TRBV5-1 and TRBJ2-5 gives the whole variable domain KAGVTQTPRYLIKTRGQQVTLSCSPISGHRSVSWYQQTPGQGLQFLFEYFSETQRNKGNFPGRFSGRQFSNSRSEMNVSTLELGDSALYLCASSLGLRGGETQYFGPGTRLLVL.